These T cell receptor beta chains were read from a single sample in a study of glioma-infiltrating T cells. TCRdb reprocessed the multiplex PCR reads with MiXCR, giving one entry per CDR3 protein. Here the sample spans about 140,000 distinct CDR3 sequences, about 39% being singletons. The sample consisted of glioma tissue, nonneoplastic brain tissue, or PBMCs (not recorded which). The receptors shown here come from a human donor with low-grade glioma or glioblastoma, undergoing nonglioma brain surgery, or in good health (not recorded which). The CDR3 runs from the conserved cysteine through the conserved F or W.

j_call | v_call | cdr3_aa
TRBJ2-7 | TRBV20-1 | CSAPTLGQGGHEQYF
TRBJ1-1 | TRBV12-3/TRBV12-4 | CASRKWGNTEAFF
TRBJ1-5 | TRBV20-1 | CSARDFSNSNQPHHF
TRBJ2-1 | TRBV7-9 | CASRWGNEQFF
TRBJ2-5 | TRBV7-2 | CASSLGWLEETQYF
TRBJ2-7 | TRBV2 | CASSEDWAGNEQYF
TRBJ1-2 | TRBV12-3/TRBV12-4 | CASRDNKIPNYGYTF
TRBJ2-2 | TRBV5-5 | CASSLGSTGELFF
TRBJ2-1 | TRBV20-1 | CSARDRLAGVQIEQFF
TRBJ1-2 | TRBV6-9 | CATSYDGQGAASYGYTF
. | TRBV6-1 | CASEDRASNEQYF
TRBJ2-7 | TRBV6-1 | CASSVVTGDDEQYF
TRBJ2-7 | TRBV20-1 | CSATGQASSYEQYF
TRBJ1-4 | TRBV28 | CASSPLGEGRYEKLFF
TRBJ2-3 | TRBV7-2 | CASSLAPGQRADTQYF